This TCR beta chain was sequenced in a study of cytomegalovirus exposure and HLA in healthy donors. As for the study in general: For the 300 to 450 genotyped donors, 80% to 90% fell within the Caucasian-associated ancestry cluster. Study results and limitations: In vitro assays verified that three CMV-associated chains recognized CMV antigens specifically. Published work reported that the classifier diagnosed cytomegalovirus status with high specificity and sensitivity.

Germline V CDR1 and CDR2: SGDLS, YYNGEE. V was shortened by 0 bases and J by 6 bases, with 10 bases between the two germline ends. The CDR3 runs to 15 residues. Concerning this clone itself: Its matching antigen is unknown.

Researchers ran the PCR with 60 Vbeta and 13 Jbeta primers. Original methodology: A later analysis counted 80 million or so unique TCR beta chains, some 12 million shared. TCRdb's table, derived via immunoSEQ multiplex PCR, lists solely in-frame clones and lacks some. D and trimming come from the DNA, and the V and J calls and clone size come from that table. The profile covers around 100,000 clones, with around 80% appearing a single time and approximately 3% taken by the ten largest. This receptor was obtained from a woman aged 40 to 50 in good health and CMV-seronegative. Sequenced sample: PBMCs. The chain joins TRBV9 to TRBJ1-6; D is possibly TRBD1 (6 bases). CDR3 loop: CASSVDATGNSPLHF. For the CDR3, the DNA is TGTGCCAGCAGCGTAGACGCGACAGGTAATTCACCCCTCCACTTT. The whole variable domain, filled in from reference TRBV9 and TRBJ1-6, reads DSGVTQTPKHLITATGQRVTLRCSPRSGDLSVYWYQQSLDQGLQFLIQYYNGEERAKGNILERFSAQQFPDLHSELNLSSLELGDSALYFCASSVDATGNSPLHFGNGTRLTVT.